Below, 15 T cell receptor beta chains from the same sample are listed, as sequenced in a study of control samples from healthy donors and cancer patients. Here immunoSEQ multiplex PCR was the method, and the copy in TCRdb shows in-frame clones only, minus some. The sample shows roughly 20,000 clones, around 83% of them seen only once. The sample was PBMCs. These receptors were taken from a man in his sixties with head and neck cancer.

This rearrangement joins TRBV20-1 to TRBJ1-1; D is unclear. Trimming shortened V by 5 bases and J by 6 bases, and 4 bases separated the two germline ends. CDR1 is DFQATT, CDR2 SNEGSKA, per germline (reference sequence). This CDR3 has 9 amino acids. Written as DNA, the CDR3 is TGCAGTGCTTATCCTGAAGCTTTCTTT. Its protein product is CSAYPEAFF.

V and J are TRBV27 and TRBJ1-6, with 7 bases aligning to TRBD1. The CDR3 has 14 residues. Looked up from germline, CDR1 is MNHEY and CDR2 is SMNVEV (reference sequence). V gave up 2 bases and J gave up 9 bases; unmatched junction bases: 4. This CDR3 reads CASSLQDRSSPLHF. CDR3 sequence (DNA): TGTGCCAGCAGTTTACAGGACAGGTCTTCACCCCTCCACTTT.

In the case of this clone: The junction shows a germline mismatch at one end, possibly a read error. This chain joins TRBV7-6 and TRBJ1-1; D remains unclear. This CDR3 is built from 16 residues. Looked up from germline, CDR1 is SGHVS and CDR2 is FNYEAQ. The CDR3 loop reads CASSLAGVSPNAEAFF. The CDR3 DNA follows: TGTGCCAGCAGCTTAGCGGGCGTCTCCCCGAACGCTGAAGCTTTCTTT. The full variable domain, in which reference TRBV7-6 and TRBJ1-1 provide the parts outside the CDR3, is GAGVSQSPRYKVTKRGQDVALRCDPISGHVSLYWYRQALGQGPEFLTYFNYEAQQDKSGLPNDRFSAERPEGSISTLTIQRTEQRDSAMYRCASSLAGVSPNAEAFFGQGTRLTVV.

In DNA, the CDR3 is TGTGCCAGCAGCTTGTTGGGGAATGAAAAACTGTTTTTT. It encodes CASSLLGNEKLFF. This chain connects TRBV7-8 to TRBJ1-4; D is unresolved. The germline V gene encodes CDR1 SGHVS and CDR2 FQNEAQ. The CDR3 totals 13 residues. Trimming took 3 bases from V and 5 from J, leaving 7 bases between them.

The chain couples TRBV29-1 to TRBJ1-1; D is undetermined. CDR3 length: 12 residues. The germline V and J ends were trimmed by 3 bases and 8 bases, with 13 bases remaining between them. The germline CDR1 and CDR2 sequences are SQVTM and ANQGSEA. CDR3 sequence (DNA): TGCAGCGTTGACCTTACTGAGAGGGAAGCTTTCTTT. Its translation: CSVDLTEREAFF.

This chain links TRBV5-1 with TRBJ2-2; unclear D gene. V gave up 1 base and J gave up 2 bases, with 0 bases separating them. CDR1 is SGHRS, CDR2 YFSETQ, per germline. The length of the CDR3 is 12 residues. CDR3 amino acids: CASSLNTGELFF. For the CDR3, the DNA is TGCGCCAGCAGCTTGAACACCGGGGAGCTGTTTTTT.

There are a few counts of this clone. The chain carries TRBV11-3 and TRBJ2-3; D is possibly TRBD2 (5 bases). The CDR3 contains 13 residues. V shed 2 bases and J shed 9 bases, with 12 bases lying between them. Germline CDR1 is SGHNT and CDR2 is YENEEA. The chain's CDR3 is CASSLKGASTQYF. CDR3 DNA sequence: TGTGCCAGCAGCTTAAAGGGAGCAAGCACGCAGTATTTT.

The rearrangement uses TRBV6-5 and TRBJ2-1, with 8 bases identical to TRBD2. V shed 3 bases, J shed 7 bases, and the junction held 8 bases outside the gene matches. This CDR3 has 15 residues. Per germline, CDR1 MNHEY and CDR2 SVGAGI. The CDR3: CASSYLGLAGNEQFF. CDR3 nucleotides: TGTGCCAGCAGTTATTTAGGACTAGCAGGAAATGAGCAGTTCTTC.

This chain connects TRBV6-5 to TRBJ2-3; weak D call: TRBD1 (5 bases). There are 15 residues in the CDR3. Trimming stripped 2 bases from V and 2 bases from J, with 11 bases between. Germline loops: CDR1 MNHEY, CDR2 SVGAGI. CDR3 in amino acids: CASSYRQDITDTQYF. CDR3 DNA: TGTGCCAGCAGTTACCGTCAGGACATCACAGATACGCAGTATTTT.

This clone was observed once. The V call is TRBV19, the J call TRBJ2-2; unclear D gene. This CDR3 comprises 12 residues. Germline V lookup: CDR1 LNHDA, CDR2 SQIVND (reference sequence). The germline V and J ends were trimmed by 7 bases and 1 base, with 4 bases remaining between them. For the CDR3, the DNA is TGTGCCAGTAAAAAGAACACCGGGGAGCTGTTTTTT. Residues: CASKKNTGELFF.

The CDR3 is CASRFGLAGARDTQYF. DNA of the CDR3: TGTGCCAGCAGATTTGGACTAGCGGGGGCAAGAGATACGCAGTATTTT. This chain links TRBV5-4 with TRBJ2-3, with TRBD2 identical over 13 bases. Germline assignment: CDR1 SGHNT and CDR2 YYREEE (reference sequence). This CDR3 has 16 amino acids. The J segment lost 5 bases and the V segment lost 5 bases, leaving 8 bases of the junction unmatched.

This chain uses TRBV6-2 or TRBV6-3 with TRBJ1-6, with 9 nucleotides matching TRBD1. The CDR3 runs 14 residues. Germline CDR1 is MNHEY and CDR2 is SVGEGT. V was pared by 2 bases and J by 10 bases, with 3 bases of the junction left unmatched. The CDR3 spells CASSYGTGNSPLHF. CDR3 sequence (DNA): TGTGCCAGCAGTTACGGGACAGGGAACTCACCCCTCCACTTT.

The chain has TRBV9 and TRBJ2-3; 9 bases line up with TRBD2. The CDR3 contains 16 residues. The germline V gene encodes CDR1 SGDLS and CDR2 YYNGEE. The J segment lost 0 bases and the V segment lost 5 bases, leaving 7 bases of the junction unmatched. The DNA for the CDR3 is TGTGCCAGCAGTCTCTGGAGCGGGAGGAGCACAGATACGCAGTATTTT. Translating gives CASSLWSGRSTDTQYF.

J is TRBJ2-5 and V is TRBV11-2; D call uncertain. CDR3 length: 15 amino acids. With 0 bases removed from V and 1 base from J, the gap between germline ends came to 9 bases. Per the germline V gene, CDR1 is SGHAT and CDR2 is FQNNGV. This chain's CDR3 is CASSLEWGFQETQYF. For the CDR3, the DNA is TGTGCCAGCAGCTTAGAGTGGGGATTCCAAGAGACCCAGTACTTC.

This sequence joins TRBV4-3 and TRBJ2-1; 11 bases agree with TRBD1. V shed 0 bases and J 12 bases; nucleotides not matched to a gene: 10. Germline V gene lookup returns CDR1 LGHNA and CDR2 YSLEER. CDR3 length: 16 amino acids. CDR3 DNA sequence: TGCGCCAGCAGCCAAGAAGTGGACAGGGGGCGAGATCCGCAGTTCTTC. It codes for CASSQEVDRGRDPQFF.